The 22 T cell receptor beta chains below all came from one sample that was sequenced in a study of T cell responses to AZD1222 COVID-19 vaccine. TCRdb keeps only in-frame clones here, not all; method: immunoSEQ multiplex PCR. The table lists 85,000 to 130,000 clones, roughly nine tenths of them singletons. Sample: peripheral blood, taken 28 days after the second dose of the MenACWY control vaccine. These receptor sequences come from an adult who received the MenACWY meningococcal vaccine as a control.

In this sample, this clone turned up a few times. J is TRBJ2-7 and V is TRBV5-4, with no clear D. Trimming stripped 7 bases from V and 4 bases from J, with 6 bases between. Per germline, CDR1 SGHNT and CDR2 YYREEE (reference sequence). The CDR3 runs to 10 residues. In DNA form, the CDR3 reads TGTGCCAGCCCCCTATACGAGCAGTACTTC. Its translation: CASPLYEQYF.

This clone was picked up one time. The chain uses TRBV2 and TRBJ1-5, with a tentative D call TRBD1 (5 bases). The CDR3 sequence is 14 residues long. Germline values: CDR1 SNHLY, CDR2 FYNNEI. Trimming removed 8 bases at V and 3 bases at J, with 14 bases between. The CDR3 sequence: CASGRGQINQPQHF. The CDR3 nucleotides read TGTGCCAGCGGGCGAGGACAAATCAATCAGCCCCAGCATTTT.

The rearrangement uses TRBV11-2 and TRBJ2-3; D ambiguous. This CDR3 comprises 17 residues. The germline gives CDR1 SGHAT, CDR2 FQNNGV. Trimming pared 5 bases from V and 0 bases from J, leaving 18 bases between. DNA of the CDR3: TGTGCCAGCAGCCCAACCTGGGCCTTCCGCAGCACAGATACGCAGTATTTT. It specifies CASSPTWAFRSTDTQYF.

The chain combines TRBV6-5 with TRBJ2-7; D is perhaps TRBD1 (6 bases). Germline lookup yields CDR1 MNHEY and CDR2 SVGAGI. This CDR3 contains 14 residues. The V end was cut by 6 bases, the J end by 3 bases, with 15 bases between. CDR3 DNA: TGTGCCAGCAGCGACAGGCAAACCTTCTACGAGCAGTACTTC. As protein: CASSDRQTFYEQYF.

V usage is TRBV4-3 and J usage is TRBJ1-4, with 8 bases aligning to TRBD1. The V and J ends lost 0 bases and 5 bases, in that order; junction bases with no gene match: 8. This CDR3 spans 17 amino acids. Germline CDR1 reads LGHNA; CDR2 reads YSLEER. CDR3 region: CASSQDGGDRGNEKLFF. As DNA, the CDR3 is TGCGCCAGCAGCCAAGACGGTGGCGACAGGGGAAATGAAAAACTGTTTTTT.

This clone was observed a single time. This rearrangement joins TRBV10-3 to TRBJ1-5, with 9 bases fitting TRBD1. The CDR3 loop spans 13 amino acids. Germline V CDR1 and CDR2: ENHRY, SYGVKD. Trimming cost V 5 bases and J 5 bases; bases outside gene matches: 1. The CDR3 DNA reads TGTGCCATCAGTTGGGACAGGGATCAGCCCCAGCATTTT. Protein: CAISWDRDQPQHF.

This clone appeared a single time. This chain connects TRBV5-8 to TRBJ2-7, with 8 nucleotides matching TRBD2. Germline values: CDR1 SGHTS, CDR2 YDEGEE. This CDR3 has 14 amino acids. V lost 2 bases and J lost 6; bases outside the gene matches: 7. The CDR3 bases are TGTGCCAGCAGCTTCGGGACTAGTGGTCTCGAGCAGTACTTC. This gives the protein CASSFGTSGLEQYF.

This clone was seen only a few times. This sequence joins TRBV6-5 and TRBJ2-5, with a weak D call TRBD1 (5 bases). Per germline, CDR1 MNHEY and CDR2 SVGAGI. The CDR3 has 14 amino acids. With 5 bases removed from V and 5 bases from J, the gap between germline ends came to 15 bases. The CDR3 bases are TGTGCCAGCAGTCTCCCTCAGGGCGGCGAGACCCAGTACTTC. Translation gives CASSLPQGGETQYF.

This clone was counted only a few times. The chain couples TRBV2 to TRBJ2-5; TRBD1 matches 7 bases. The CDR3 totals 13 residues. The V and J ends lost 4 bases and 3 bases, in that order; junction bases with no gene match: 2. Germline CDR1 reads SNHLY; CDR2 reads FYNNEI. The CDR3 sequence is CASSVGQKETQYF. In DNA, the CDR3 is TGTGCCAGCAGTGTGGGACAGAAAGAGACCCAGTACTTC. The full variable domain, rest sourced from reference TRBV2 and TRBJ2-5, is EPEVTQTPSHQVTQMGQEVILRCVPISNHLYFYWYRQILGQKVEFLVSFYNNEISEKSEIFDDQFSVERPDGSNFTLKIRSTKLEDSAMYFCASSVGQKETQYFGPGTRLLVL.

The chain joins TRBV18 to TRBJ1-5, with 7 bases identical to TRBD1. This CDR3 has 16 residues. Germline V lookup: CDR1 KGHSH, CDR2 LQKENI. Trimming took 3 bases from V and 0 from J; bases not matched to a gene: 5. The CDR3: CASSPFGQDSNQPQHF. Here the CDR3 DNA reads TGTGCCAGCTCACCGTTTGGACAGGATAGCAATCAGCCCCAGCATTTT.

This clone was counted a single time. The chain links TRBV6-5 to TRBJ1-1; D gene ambiguous. Trimming shortened V by 8 bases and J by 0 bases, and 7 bases separated the two germline ends. Per germline, CDR1 MNHEY and CDR2 SVGAGI. CDR3 length equals 12 residues. CDR3 protein: CASQRVNTEAFF. CDR3 nucleotides: TGTGCCAGCCAAAGGGTGAACACTGAAGCTTTCTTT.

This chain uses TRBV12-3 or TRBV12-4 with TRBJ2-1, with D hard to call. The V and J ends lost 7 bases and 4 bases respectively, with 11 bases between them. The length of the CDR3 is 13 residues. DNA for the CDR3: TGTGCCAGCAACCCGGACCCGTACAATGAGCAGTTCTTC. It is translated as CASNPDPYNEQFF.

This chain joins TRBV6-2 or TRBV6-3 and TRBJ2-5; D remains unclear. The germline V and J ends were trimmed by 0 bases and 4 bases, with 3 bases remaining between them. CDR3 length equals 12 residues. CDR1 is MNHEY, CDR2 SVGEGT, per germline. The CDR3 DNA follows: TGTGCCAGCAGTTACTCGATAGAGACCCAGTACTTC. Residues: CASSYSIETQYF.

The chain recombines TRBV2 with TRBJ2-5; D tentatively reads TRBD1 or TRBD2 (5 bases each). V gave up 4 bases and J gave up 5 bases, with 20 bases separating them. Germline V lookup: CDR1 SNHLY, CDR2 FYNNEI. This CDR3 has 16 amino acids. CDR3 in amino acids: CASSGKRLGVRETQYF. The CDR3, as DNA: TGTGCCAGCAGTGGGAAGCGACTGGGGGTCCGCGAGACCCAGTACTTC.

The V gene is TRBV30, the J gene TRBJ2-3; D possibly corresponds to TRBD2 (5 bases). V was shortened by 2 bases and J by 4 bases, with 10 bases between the two germline ends. In germline, CDR1 is GTSNPN, CDR2 SVGIG (reference sequence). The CDR3 spans 13 residues. CDR3 residues: CAWSSGKSDTQYF. CDR3 in DNA: TGTGCCTGGAGTTCGGGGAAGTCAGATACGCAGTATTTT.

V usage is TRBV12-5 and J usage is TRBJ2-3; 7 nucleotides line up with TRBD2. CDR3 length equals 18 residues. The trim removed 6 bases at V and 2 bases at J, leaving 17 bases unmatched. Per the germline V gene, CDR1 is LGHNT and CDR2 is FRNRAP. This chain's CDR3 is CASGPDTRTSRPTDTQYF. In DNA, the CDR3 is TGTGCTAGTGGCCCCGACACCCGGACTAGTCGGCCCACAGATACGCAGTATTTT.

This chain links TRBV18 with TRBJ1-2, with 7 bases lining up with TRBD1. Germline CDR1 KGHSH, CDR2 LQKENI. This CDR3 region has 17 residues. Trimming at V came to 0 bases and at J to 1 base, leaving 8 bases not matched to a gene. CDR3 sequence (DNA): TGTGCCAGCTCACCACCGGCGCAGGGGGAATTTAACTATGGCTACACCTTC. Translated, it gives CASSPPAQGEFNYGYTF. The variable domain in full, with the rest retrieved from reference TRBV18 and TRBJ1-2, is NAGVMQNPRHLVRRRGQEARLRCSPMKGHSHVYWYRQLPEEGLKFMVYLQKENIIDESGMPKERFSAEFPKEGPSILRIQQVVRGDSAAYFCASSPPAQGEFNYGYTFGSGTRLTVV.

The rearrangement links TRBV7-2 to TRBJ2-7; D perhaps matches TRBD2 (5 bases). Germline V lookup: CDR1 SGHTA, CDR2 FQGNSA. The V and J ends lost 3 bases and 5 bases respectively, with 8 bases between them. The CDR3 extends over 12 amino acids. The CDR3 bases are TGTGCCAGCAGCTTCACGGGAAACGAGCAGTACTTC. It yields the protein CASSFTGNEQYF.

The CDR3 protein is CASSPPFSRDCTSHEQYF. CDR3 in DNA: TGTGCCAGCAGCCCGCCCTTTTCGAGGGATTGCACTTCTCACGAGCAGTACTTC. The V gene is TRBV7-4, the J gene TRBJ2-7, with D perhaps TRBD2 (5 bases). Germline V CDR1 and CDR2: SGHVT, SQSDAQ. Trimming cost V 5 bases and J 5 bases, with 28 bases left between them. This CDR3 contains 18 residues.

DNA for the CDR3: TGTGCCAGCAGTTTCAACAGGGCCGGAAACACCATATATTTT. Translating gives CASSFNRAGNTIYF. V usage is TRBV28 and J usage is TRBJ1-3; perhaps TRBD1 as D (6 bases). CDR3 length equals 14 residues. The V gene lost 3 bases and the J gene lost 4 bases, with 10 bases spanning the gap. Germline-derived CDR1 and CDR2 are MDHEN and SYDVKM.

The chain combines TRBV19 with TRBJ1-3; D is ambiguous. CDR1 is LNHDA, CDR2 SQIVND, per germline (reference sequence). CDR3 length: 15 amino acids. The V end lost 7 bases, the J end lost 0 bases, and 13 bases lay between the germline ends. CDR3 nucleotide sequence: TGTGCCAGTACCCTTAGCAGAAGCTCTGGAAACACCATATATTTT. This codes for CASTLSRSSGNTIYF.

V and J are TRBV4-1 and TRBJ2-1, with D tentatively TRBD1 or TRBD2 (5 bases each). Germline V gives CDR1 MGHRA, CDR2 YSYEKL. The ends were cut back, 3 bases at V and 3 bases at J, with 12 bases in the middle. The CDR3 contains 15 residues. CDR3 bases: TGCGCCAGCAGCCATCAGGTTGGGGGCTACAATGAGCAGTTCTTC. Encoded protein: CASSHQVGGYNEQFF.